This TCR beta chain was sequenced for a study of CD8+CD57+ T cells in acquired aplastic anemia. The TCR beta profiling, which covered VDJ combination and CDR3 sequence, was carried out using genomic DNA as the template. TCRdb re-analysed the reads in MiXCR, keeping a single row per CDR3 protein. The sample includes about 120,000 distinct CDR3 sequences, less than 50% of them seen just once. Overall study findings and caveats: Patients and controls shared some 29 CD8+ CDR3 sequences, which appeared highly expressed in patients and within their immunodominant clones. Patients and controls had CD8+ Simpson's diversity values that were not significantly distinct.

This clonotype was observed at least ten times. What it binds is not known. Sequencing involved patients with CD8+CD57+ cell expansion previously shown by flow cytometry. The sequence derives from a human donor with aplastic anemia. Sequencing was done on a sample of sorted CD4+, CD8+, or CD8+CD57+ T cells (not recorded which) from PBMCs.

CDR3 loop: CASSGTYRGGTGELFF. The CDR3 DNA reads as TGTGCCAGCAGTGGAACTTACAGGGGAGGCACCGGGGAGCTGTTTTTT. The rearrangement joins TRBV6-1 to TRBJ2-2; a possible D gene is TRBD1 (7 bases). The CDR3 runs 16 residues. V was shortened by 4 bases and J by 4 bases, with 16 bases between the two germline ends. CDR1 and CDR2 from the germline V gene are MNHNS and SASEGT.